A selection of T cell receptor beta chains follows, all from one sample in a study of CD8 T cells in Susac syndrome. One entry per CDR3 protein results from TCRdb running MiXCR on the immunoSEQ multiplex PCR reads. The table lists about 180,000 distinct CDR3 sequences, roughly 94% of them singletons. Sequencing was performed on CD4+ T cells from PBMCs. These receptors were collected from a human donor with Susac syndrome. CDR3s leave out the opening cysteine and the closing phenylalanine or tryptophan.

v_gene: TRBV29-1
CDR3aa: SVTYPRDRMGQPQH

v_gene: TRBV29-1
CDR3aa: SVDGTLTYNEQF

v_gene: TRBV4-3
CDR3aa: ASSRGLAGYNEQF

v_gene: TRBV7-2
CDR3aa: ASSLGGRQIQETQY

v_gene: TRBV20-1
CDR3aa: SARERTGVATEAF

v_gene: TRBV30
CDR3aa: ALGLAGYNEQF

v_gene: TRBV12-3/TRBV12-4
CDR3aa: ASTTPTRVYEQY

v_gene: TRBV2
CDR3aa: ASSQPGLAGGKYEQY

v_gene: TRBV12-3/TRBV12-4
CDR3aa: ASSLAANTEAF

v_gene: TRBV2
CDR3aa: ASSNGGGSYEQY

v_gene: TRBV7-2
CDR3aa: ASSLEGPPPNC

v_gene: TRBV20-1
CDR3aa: SARDPAGRETQY

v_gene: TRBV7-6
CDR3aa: ASSREERVGEQY

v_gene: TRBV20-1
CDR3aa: SARGTERVRAYEQY

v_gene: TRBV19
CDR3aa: ASQQFGRVRSTEAF

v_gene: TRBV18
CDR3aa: ASSPPERGTYNEQF

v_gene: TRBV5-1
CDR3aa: ASSLSSPESPLH

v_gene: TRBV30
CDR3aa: AWSEGYGYT

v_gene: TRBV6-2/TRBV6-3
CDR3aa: ASTYGRDSSYNEQF

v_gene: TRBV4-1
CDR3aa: ASSQGGVDTQY

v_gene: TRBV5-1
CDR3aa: ASSWTSDTGELF

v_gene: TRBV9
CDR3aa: ASSTGGAHEQY

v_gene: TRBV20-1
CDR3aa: SANSGTANTGELF

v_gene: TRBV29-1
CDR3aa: SVERAGNTEAF

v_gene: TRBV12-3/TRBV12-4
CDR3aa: ASSSAGAFTDTQY

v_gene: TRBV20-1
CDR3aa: SARVRLAALTWEQF

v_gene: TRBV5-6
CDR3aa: ASRGTGEPSGANVLT

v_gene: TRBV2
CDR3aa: ASSVTGLAGGISSYNEQF

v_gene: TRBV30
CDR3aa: AWSVWGNGYT

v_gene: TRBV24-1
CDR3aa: ATSDLRESSYNEQF

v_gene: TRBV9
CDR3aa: ASSPRFVTSGGAGEQF

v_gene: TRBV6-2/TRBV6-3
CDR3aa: ASSYDGVENTEAF

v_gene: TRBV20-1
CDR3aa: SARDGGTSGRAETQY

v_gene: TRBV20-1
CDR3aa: SARTSGASSTDTQY

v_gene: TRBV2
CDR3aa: ASIRTGQGEARKEAF

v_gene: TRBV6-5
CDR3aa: ASRRGQASYEQY

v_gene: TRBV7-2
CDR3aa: ASSFGETEAF

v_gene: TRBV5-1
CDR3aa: ASSLEPVAATNEKLF

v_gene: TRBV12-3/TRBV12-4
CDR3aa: ASSLVSMQGSQETQY

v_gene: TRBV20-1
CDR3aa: SADEGGLASFHEQY

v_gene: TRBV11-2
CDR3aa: ASSYSLSRGQADTQY